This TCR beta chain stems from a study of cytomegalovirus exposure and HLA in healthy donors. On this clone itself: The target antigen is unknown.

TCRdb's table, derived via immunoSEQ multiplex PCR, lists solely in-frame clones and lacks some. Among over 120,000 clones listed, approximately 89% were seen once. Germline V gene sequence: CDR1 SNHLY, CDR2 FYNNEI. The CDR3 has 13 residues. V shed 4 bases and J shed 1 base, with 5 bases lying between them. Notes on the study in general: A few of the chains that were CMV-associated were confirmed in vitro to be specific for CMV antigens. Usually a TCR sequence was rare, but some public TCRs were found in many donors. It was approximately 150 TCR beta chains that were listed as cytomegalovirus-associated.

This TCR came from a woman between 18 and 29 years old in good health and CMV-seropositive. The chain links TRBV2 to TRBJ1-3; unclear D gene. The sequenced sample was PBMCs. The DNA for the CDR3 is TGTGCCAGCAGTGGTATTTCTGGAAACACCATATATTTT. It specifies CASSGISGNTIYF.